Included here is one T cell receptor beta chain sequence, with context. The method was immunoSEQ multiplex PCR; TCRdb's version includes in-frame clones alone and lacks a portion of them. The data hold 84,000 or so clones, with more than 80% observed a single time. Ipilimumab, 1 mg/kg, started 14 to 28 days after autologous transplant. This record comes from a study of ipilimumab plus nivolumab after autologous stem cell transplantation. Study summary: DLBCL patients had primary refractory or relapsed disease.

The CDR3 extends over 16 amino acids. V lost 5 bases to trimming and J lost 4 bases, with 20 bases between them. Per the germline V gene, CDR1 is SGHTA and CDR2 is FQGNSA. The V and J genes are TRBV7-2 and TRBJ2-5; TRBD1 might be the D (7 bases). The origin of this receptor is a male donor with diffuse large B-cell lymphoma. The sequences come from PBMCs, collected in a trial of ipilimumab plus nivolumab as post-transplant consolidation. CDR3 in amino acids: CASSPGHRGGGETQYF. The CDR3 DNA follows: TGTGCCAGCAGCCCTGGCCACAGGGGAGGAGGAGAGACCCAGTACTTC.